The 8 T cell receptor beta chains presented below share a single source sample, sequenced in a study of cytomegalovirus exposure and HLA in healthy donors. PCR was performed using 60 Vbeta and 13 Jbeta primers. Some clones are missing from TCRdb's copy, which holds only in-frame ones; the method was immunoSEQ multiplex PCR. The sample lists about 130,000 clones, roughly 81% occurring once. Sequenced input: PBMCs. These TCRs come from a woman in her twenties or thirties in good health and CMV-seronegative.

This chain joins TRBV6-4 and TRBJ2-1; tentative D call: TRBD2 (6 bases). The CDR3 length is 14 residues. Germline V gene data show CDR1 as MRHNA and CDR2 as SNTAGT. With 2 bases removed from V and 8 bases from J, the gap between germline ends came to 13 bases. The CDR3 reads CASSDEGGSHEQFF. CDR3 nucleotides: TGTGCCAGCAGTGACGAGGGAGGAAGCCATGAGCAGTTCTTC.

The CDR3 loop is CASTRRREPVTLWGQDREKLFF. In nucleotides, the CDR3 is TGTGCCAGCACTAGACGTAGGGAGCCTGTAACATTGTGGGGACAGGATCGTGAAAAACTGTTTTTT. The chain joins TRBV2 to TRBJ1-4, with 8 bases fitting TRBD1. Germline V gene sequence: CDR1 SNHLY, CDR2 FYNNEI. V lost 7 bases, J lost 7 bases, and 32 bases stayed unmatched. There are 22 residues in the CDR3.

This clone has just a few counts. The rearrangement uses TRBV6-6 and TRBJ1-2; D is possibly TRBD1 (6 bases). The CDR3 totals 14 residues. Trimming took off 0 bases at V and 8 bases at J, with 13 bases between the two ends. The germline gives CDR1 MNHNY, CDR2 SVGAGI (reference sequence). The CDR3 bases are TGTGCCAGCAGTTACTCGGGGGGGGCTAACGGCTACACCTTC. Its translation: CASSYSGGANGYTF.

CDR3 bases: TGTGCCAGCAGCCAAGATTGGACTAGCGGGAGCTACGAGCAGTACTTC. It encodes CASSQDWTSGSYEQYF. V is TRBV4-2 and J is TRBJ2-7; 13 bases agree with TRBD2. Germline-derived CDR1 and CDR2 are LGHNA and YNFKEQ. V shed 0 bases, J shed 3 bases, and the junction held 2 bases outside the gene matches. The CDR3 spans 16 residues.

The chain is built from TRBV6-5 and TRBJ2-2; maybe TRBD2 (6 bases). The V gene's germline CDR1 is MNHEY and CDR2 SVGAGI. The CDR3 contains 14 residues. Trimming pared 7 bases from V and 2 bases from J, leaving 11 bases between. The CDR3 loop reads CASTYGGNTGELFF. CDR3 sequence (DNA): TGTGCCAGCACCTACGGGGGAAACACCGGGGAGCTGTTTTTT.

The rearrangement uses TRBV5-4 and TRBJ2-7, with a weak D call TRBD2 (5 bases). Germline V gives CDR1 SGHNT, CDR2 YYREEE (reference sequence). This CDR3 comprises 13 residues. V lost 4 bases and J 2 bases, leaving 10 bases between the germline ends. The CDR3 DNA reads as TGTGCCAGCAGCATCGGACTTGCCTACGAGCAGTACTTC. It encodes CASSIGLAYEQYF. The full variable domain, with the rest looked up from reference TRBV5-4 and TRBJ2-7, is ETGVTQSPTHLIKTRGQQVTLRCSSQSGHNTVSWYQQALGQGPQFIFQYYREEENGRGNFPPRFSGLQFPNYSSELNVNALELDDSALYLCASSIGLAYEQYFGPGTRLTVT.

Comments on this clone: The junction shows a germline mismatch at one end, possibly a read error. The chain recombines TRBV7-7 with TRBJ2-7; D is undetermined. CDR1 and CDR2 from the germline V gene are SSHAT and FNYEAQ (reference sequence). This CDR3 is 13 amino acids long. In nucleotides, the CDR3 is TGTGCTAGCAGCTGGGCAGAATCCTACGAGCAGTACTTC. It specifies CASSWAESYEQYF. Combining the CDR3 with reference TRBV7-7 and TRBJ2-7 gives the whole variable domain GAGVSQSPRYKVTKRGQDVTLRCDPISSHATLYWYQQALGQGPEFLTYFNYEAQPDKSGLPSDRFSAERPEGSISTLTIQRTEQRDSAMYRCASSWAESYEQYFGPGTRLTVT.

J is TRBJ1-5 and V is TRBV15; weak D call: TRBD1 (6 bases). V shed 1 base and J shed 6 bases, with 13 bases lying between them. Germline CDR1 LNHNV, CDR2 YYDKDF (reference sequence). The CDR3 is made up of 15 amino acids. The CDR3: CATSRVGGPGQPQHF. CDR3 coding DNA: TGTGCCACCAGCAGAGTCGGGGGGCCAGGTCAGCCCCAGCATTTT. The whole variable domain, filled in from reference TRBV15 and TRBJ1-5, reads DAMVIQNPRYQVTQFGKPVTLSCSQTLNHNVMYWYQQKSSQAPKLLFHYYDKDFNNEADTPDNFQSRRPNTSFCFLDIRSPGLGDTAMYLCATSRVGGPGQPQHFGDGTRLSIL.